What follows are 11 T cell receptor beta chains derived from one specimen sequenced in a study of blood T cell repertoires in COVID-19. Here immunoSEQ multiplex PCR was the method, and the copy in TCRdb shows in-frame clones only, minus some. The sample shows about 270,000 clones, about 89% of them seen only once. Sequenced input: peripheral blood. The receptors derive from a middle-aged man with active or convalescent COVID-19.

This chain uses TRBV5-1 with TRBJ2-2; TRBD1 might be the D (7 bases). Looked up from germline, CDR1 is SGHRS and CDR2 is YFSETQ. V was shortened by 7 bases and J by 5 bases, with 12 bases between the two germline ends. The CDR3 sequence is 13 residues long. In nucleotides, the CDR3 is TGCGCCAGCCGGCAGGGGGGAACCGGGGAGCTGTTTTTT. Its protein product is CASRQGGTGELFF.

This rearrangement joins TRBV3-1 (or the pseudogene TRBV3-2) to TRBJ2-1; 7 nucleotides align to TRBD2. The CDR3 is made up of 15 amino acids. Germline V gives CDR1 LGHDT, CDR2 YNNKEL (reference sequence). Germline trimming cut 3 bases from V and 8 bases from J; bases unmatched to any gene: 10. This chain's CDR3 is CASSHMGSGGDEQFF. The CDR3 DNA reads as TGTGCCAGCAGCCATATGGGGAGTGGGGGGGATGAGCAGTTCTTC.

V usage is TRBV5-1 and J usage is TRBJ1-5; D may be TRBD1 (5 bases). The CDR3 has 13 amino acids. Deletions cut 5 bases from V and 5 bases from J, with 11 bases between. CDR1 is SGHRS, CDR2 YFSETQ, per germline. CDR3 protein: CASRGQEDQPQHF. CDR3 sequence (DNA): TGCGCCAGCAGGGGGCAAGAGGATCAGCCCCAGCATTTT.

CDR3 nucleotide sequence: TGTGCCTGGAGTGGGACAGGGATCCAGCCCCAGCATTTT. This sequence encodes CAWSGTGIQPQHF. The chain uses TRBV30 and TRBJ1-5, with 8 nucleotides matching TRBD1. Germline loops: CDR1 GTSNPN, CDR2 SVGIG (reference sequence). This CDR3 is built from 13 residues. The junction had 3 bases not matched to a gene; V was cut back by 1 base and J by 7 bases.

As DNA, the CDR3 is TGTGCCAGCAGGCCGGCCCGGGACAGGGTGGCAGCTTTCTTT. This codes for CASRPARDRVAAFF. The chain combines TRBV25-1 with TRBJ1-1; 9 nucleotides match TRBD1. CDR3 length equals 14 residues. V shed 6 bases, J shed 10 bases, and the junction held 12 bases outside the gene matches. Germline V CDR1 and CDR2: MGHDK, SYGVNS.

The chain uses TRBV5-6 and TRBJ2-5; TRBD2 matches at 10 bases. The CDR3 covers 15 residues. Germline V gene sequence: CDR1 SGHDT, CDR2 YYEEEE. The V gene end was trimmed by 3 bases and the J gene end by 4 bases; junction bases not matched to a gene: 6. The CDR3 loop is CASSSSGGVGETQYF. The CDR3 DNA follows: TGTGCCAGCAGCTCGAGCGGGGGGGTTGGAGAGACCCAGTACTTC. The full variable domain, with the rest looked up from reference TRBV5-6 and TRBJ2-5, is DAGVTQSPTHLIKTRGQQVTLRCSPKSGHDTVSWYQQALGQGPQFIFQYYEEEERQRGNFPDRFSGHQFPNYSSELNVNALLLGDSALYLCASSSSGGVGETQYFGPGTRLLVL.

The CDR3 nucleotides read TGTGCCTGGAGTGTAAGCGGGGCCTCCTACAATGAGCAGTTCTTC. It codes for CAWSVSGASYNEQFF. The chain has TRBV30 and TRBJ2-1, with 7 bases identical to TRBD2. This CDR3 spans 15 amino acids. CDR1 GTSNPN and CDR2 SVGIG come from the germline V gene (reference sequence). The J segment lost 0 bases and the V segment lost 0 bases, leaving 2 bases of the junction unmatched.

This chain links TRBV28 with TRBJ1-5; D perhaps matches TRBD1 (5 bases). The germline gives CDR1 MDHEN, CDR2 SYDVKM. Trimming stripped 7 bases from V and 4 bases from J, with 14 bases between. The CDR3 is 14 residues long. The CDR3 DNA sequence: TGTGCCAGCACCCCCGGAGGGGTGAATCAGCCCCAGCATTTT. Translating gives CASTPGGVNQPQHF.

The rearrangement links TRBV3-1 (or the pseudogene TRBV3-2) to TRBJ1-4; TRBD1 matches 7 bases. The CDR3 is made up of 15 amino acids. The ends lost 1 base at V and 7 bases at J; junction bases unmatched: 6. CDR1 is LGHDT and CDR2 is YNNKEL in the germline V gene (reference sequence). The CDR3 DNA is TGTGCCAGCAGCCAAGCTGGGACAGCCAGTGAAAAACTGTTTTTT. It translates to CASSQAGTASEKLFF.

The V gene is TRBV5-1, the J gene TRBJ1-2; no reliable D call. The V end lost 2 bases, the J end lost 6 bases, and 11 bases lay between the germline ends. Germline CDR1 SGHRS, CDR2 YFSETQ. This CDR3 has 13 amino acids. This chain's CDR3 is CASSFKSADGYTF. DNA of the CDR3: TGCGCCAGCAGCTTCAAGTCCGCAGATGGCTACACCTTC.

The V call is TRBV9, the J call TRBJ2-7; weak D call: TRBD2 (5 bases). The CDR3 totals 16 residues. V was cut by 0 bases and J by 1 base, with 14 bases left in between. Per the germline V gene, CDR1 is SGDLS and CDR2 is YYNGEE. The CDR3 coding sequence is TGTGCCAGCAGCGTAGGGACGGCGGGCGCTTCCTACGAGCAGTACTTC. It is translated as CASSVGTAGASYEQYF.